One and the same sample provided the 17 T cell receptor beta chains below, sequenced in a study of blood T cell repertoires in COVID-19. The repertoire was sequenced with immunoSEQ multiplex PCR; TCRdb's copy has only in-frame clones and lacks some. The sample carries around 74,000 clones, roughly 85% recorded once. The sample comprised peripheral blood. All receptors come from a man aged 25 to 45 with acute or convalescent COVID-19.

The chain has TRBV7-9 and TRBJ2-2; D call uncertain. The CDR3 extends over 10 amino acids. The V gene's germline CDR1 is SEHNR and CDR2 FQNEAQ (reference sequence). V shed 2 bases and J shed 11 bases, with 3 bases lying between them. The CDR3 protein is CASSLSELFF. In DNA form, the CDR3 reads TGTGCCAGCAGCTTATCTGAGCTGTTTTTT.

The chain recombines TRBV5-1 with TRBJ1-1, with D possibly being TRBD1 (5 bases). The CDR3 consists of 14 residues. V lost 0 bases to trimming and J lost 5 bases, with 11 bases between them. Per the germline V gene, CDR1 is SGHRS and CDR2 is YFSETQ. This chain's CDR3 is CASSLVLGGTEAFF. Written as DNA, the CDR3 is TGCGCCAGCAGCTTGGTTTTGGGGGGAACTGAAGCTTTCTTT. Using reference TRBV5-1 and TRBJ1-1 for the parts outside the CDR3, the full variable domain is KAGVTQTPRYLIKTRGQQVTLSCSPISGHRSVSWYQQTPGQGLQFLFEYFSETQRNKGNFPGRFSGRQFSNSRSEMNVSTLELGDSALYLCASSLVLGGTEAFFGQGTRLTVV.

The V and J genes are TRBV19 and TRBJ2-1; 7 positions match TRBD2. The CDR3 is 13 residues long. CDR1 is LNHDA and CDR2 is SQIVND in the germline V gene (reference sequence). J was trimmed by 7 bases and V by 4 bases; bases with no gene match: 4. This CDR3 is CASSRVGGNEQFF. For the CDR3, the DNA is TGTGCCAGTAGTAGGGTGGGAGGGAATGAGCAGTTCTTC.

The chain recombines TRBV3-1 (or the pseudogene TRBV3-2) with TRBJ1-5; tentative D call: TRBD1 (5 bases). The CDR3 extends over 14 amino acids. Between the trimmed V and J ends, which lost 4 bases and 4 bases, there was a span of 11 bases. Per germline, CDR1 LGHDT and CDR2 YNNKEL (reference sequence). The DNA for the CDR3 is TGTGCCAGCAGCCGGTCCGGGGGAAATCAGCCCCAGCATTTT. It codes for CASSRSGGNQPQHF.

This rearrangement joins TRBV5-6 to TRBJ1-6; unclear D gene. The V and J ends lost 4 bases and 7 bases respectively, with 9 bases between them. The CDR3 spans 13 residues. Per germline, CDR1 SGHDT and CDR2 YYEEEE. CDR3 loop: CASSQIVNSPLHF. The DNA for the CDR3 is TGTGCCAGCAGCCAGATTGTGAATTCACCCCTCCACTTT.

This clone was counted once. The chain has TRBV30 and TRBJ2-4; 9 positions agree with TRBD2. CDR1 is GTSNPN, CDR2 SVGIG, per germline (reference sequence). The CDR3 is 14 residues long. The ends lost 3 bases at V and 2 bases at J; junction bases unmatched: 2. CDR3 nucleotides: TGTGCCTGGAGGACTAGCGGAACCAAAAACATTCAGTACTTC. Translation: CAWRTSGTKNIQYF.

The chain recombines TRBV19 with TRBJ1-1, with D perhaps matching TRBD1 (5 bases). The germline V gene has CDR1 LNHDA and CDR2 SQIVND (reference sequence). This CDR3 is 15 amino acids long. V was cut by 2 bases and J by 5 bases, with 15 bases left in between. CDR3 sequence reads: CASSILGRVGTEAFF. DNA for the CDR3: TGTGCCAGTAGTATATTGGGCAGGGTGGGGACTGAAGCTTTCTTT.

The J gene is TRBJ2-7, the V gene TRBV11-1; 7 nucleotides line up with TRBD2. CDR1 SGHAT and CDR2 FQDESV come from the germline V gene (reference sequence). V lost 5 bases to trimming and J lost 7 bases; unmatched junction nucleotides: 11. This CDR3 is built from 14 residues. The CDR3 DNA reads TGTGCCAGCAGCACGCTTCGGGGGGAGGGAGAGCAGTACTTC. Its translation: CASSTLRGEGEQYF. Based on the CDR3 plus reference TRBV11-1 and TRBJ2-7, the full variable domain is EAEVAQSPRYKITEKSQAVAFWCDPISGHATLYWYRQILGQGPELLVQFQDESVVDDSQLPKDRFSAERLKGVDSTLKIQPAELGDSAMYLCASSTLRGEGEQYFGPGTRLTVT.

The chain employs TRBV11-2 and TRBJ2-1; TRBD2 might be the D (5 bases). CDR3 length: 13 residues. Germline V gene data show CDR1 as SGHAT and CDR2 as FQNNGV. V lost 5 bases and J lost 5, with 10 bases in between. The CDR3 nucleotides are TGTGCCAGCAGCCCCGGACTGGACAATGAGCAGTTCTTC. Residues: CASSPGLDNEQFF.

The chain recombines TRBV28 with TRBJ1-2, with D tentatively TRBD1 (6 bases). In germline, CDR1 is MDHEN, CDR2 SYDVKM. The CDR3 consists of 13 residues. V lost 2 bases, J lost 3 bases, and 7 bases lay in between. As DNA, the CDR3 is TGTGCCAGCAGTTTAAACAGGGACTATGGCTACACCTTC. Translation gives CASSLNRDYGYTF.

This rearrangement joins TRBV7-2 to TRBJ2-5, with D possibly TRBD1 on 6 matching bases. This CDR3 is built from 14 residues. Looked up from germline, CDR1 is SGHTA and CDR2 is FQGNSA. V was trimmed by 5 bases and J by 3 bases, leaving 13 bases between them. The CDR3 protein is CASSRGQLKETQYF. DNA for the CDR3: TGTGCCAGCAGCCGCGGACAGCTGAAAGAGACCCAGTACTTC.

The chain employs TRBV4-1 and TRBJ2-7; 9 bases agree with TRBD1. In germline, CDR1 is MGHRA, CDR2 YSYEKL. This CDR3 spans 15 amino acids. The V gene end was trimmed by 1 base and the J gene end by 1 base; junction bases not matched to a gene: 2. CDR3 bases: TGCGCCAGCAGCCAAGGGGACAGGGCTTCCTACGAGCAGTACTTC. The encoded protein is CASSQGDRASYEQYF.

The chain carries TRBV7-3 and TRBJ2-2; the D gene is possibly TRBD2 (5 bases). This CDR3 is 15 amino acids long. V lost 1 base to trimming and J lost 6 bases, with 12 bases between them. In germline, CDR1 is SGHTA, CDR2 FQGTGA. The CDR3 is CASSLIPGSSGELFF. Here the CDR3 DNA reads TGTGCCAGCAGCTTAATTCCGGGGAGCTCCGGGGAGCTGTTTTTT.

V and J are TRBV5-4 and TRBJ2-1; TRBD2 might be the D (5 bases). Germline CDR1 reads SGHNT; CDR2 reads YYREEE (reference sequence). This CDR3 spans 15 amino acids. Between the trimmed V and J ends, which lost 2 bases and 7 bases, there was a span of 16 bases. As DNA, the CDR3 is TGTGCCAGCAGCTTTGTCTCGTCGGGATATAATGAGCAGTTCTTC. Translated: CASSFVSSGYNEQFF.

This chain uses TRBV7-6 with TRBJ2-3; no clear D gene. CDR3 size: 11 residues. Germline V CDR1 and CDR2: SGHVS, FNYEAQ. The V and J ends lost 4 bases and 7 bases respectively, with 6 bases between them. CDR3 bases: TGTGCCAGCAGCTCCGGTAATACGCAGTATTTT. Protein sequence: CASSSGNTQYF.

The rearrangement uses TRBV9 and TRBJ2-1; D gene unclear. The germline V and J ends were trimmed by 4 bases and 5 bases, with 4 bases remaining between them. Germline V gene data show CDR1 as SGDLS and CDR2 as YYNGEE. This CDR3 spans 11 amino acids. The CDR3: CASSTDNEQFF. The DNA of the CDR3 is TGTGCCAGCAGCACAGACAATGAGCAGTTCTTC.

This clone was counted once. V and J are TRBV19 and TRBJ2-7; 9 bases match TRBD1. Looked up from germline, CDR1 is LNHDA and CDR2 is SQIVND (reference sequence). The CDR3 is 14 amino acids. The V and J ends lost 9 bases and 0 bases, in that order; junction bases with no gene match: 6. In DNA, the CDR3 is TGTGCCAGCCAACCGGGACAGGGCTCCTACGAGCAGTACTTC. Translation: CASQPGQGSYEQYF.